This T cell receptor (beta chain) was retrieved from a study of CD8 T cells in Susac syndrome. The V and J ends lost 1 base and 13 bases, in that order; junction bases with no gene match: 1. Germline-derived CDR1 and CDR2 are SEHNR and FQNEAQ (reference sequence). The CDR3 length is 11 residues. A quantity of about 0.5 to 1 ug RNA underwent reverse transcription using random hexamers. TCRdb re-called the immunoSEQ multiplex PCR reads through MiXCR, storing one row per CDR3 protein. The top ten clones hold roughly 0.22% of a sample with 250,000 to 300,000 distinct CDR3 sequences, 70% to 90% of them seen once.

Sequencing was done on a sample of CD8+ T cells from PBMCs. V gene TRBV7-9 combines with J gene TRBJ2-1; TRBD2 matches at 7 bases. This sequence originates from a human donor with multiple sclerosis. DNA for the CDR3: TGTGCCAGCAGCTTAGGACTAGCCCAGTTCTTC. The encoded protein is CASSLGLAQFF.